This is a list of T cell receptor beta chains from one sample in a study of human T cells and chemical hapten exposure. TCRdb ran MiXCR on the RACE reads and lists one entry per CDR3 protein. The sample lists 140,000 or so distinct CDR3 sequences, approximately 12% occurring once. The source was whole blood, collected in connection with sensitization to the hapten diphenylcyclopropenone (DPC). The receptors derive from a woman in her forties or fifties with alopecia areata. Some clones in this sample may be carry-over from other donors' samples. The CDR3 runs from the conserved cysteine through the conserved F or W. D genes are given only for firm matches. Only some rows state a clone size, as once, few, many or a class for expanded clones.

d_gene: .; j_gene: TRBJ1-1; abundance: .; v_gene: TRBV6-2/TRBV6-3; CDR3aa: CASKNTEAFF; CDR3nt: TGTGCCAGCAAGAACACTGAAGCTTTCTTT
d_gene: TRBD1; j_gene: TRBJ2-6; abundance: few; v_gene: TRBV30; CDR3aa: CAWRPGQGVFGANVLTF; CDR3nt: TGTGCCTGGAGGCCGGGACAGGGGGTCTTTGGGGCCAACGTCCTGACTTTC
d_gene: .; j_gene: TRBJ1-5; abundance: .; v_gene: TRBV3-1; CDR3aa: CASSQRQSNQPQHF; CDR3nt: TGTGCCAGCAGCCAAAGACAAAGCAATCAGCCCCAGCATTTT
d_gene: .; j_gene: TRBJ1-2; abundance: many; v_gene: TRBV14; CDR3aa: CASSQEGGYYGYTF; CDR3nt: TGTGCCAGCAGCCAAGAAGGGGGGTACTATGGCTACACCTTC
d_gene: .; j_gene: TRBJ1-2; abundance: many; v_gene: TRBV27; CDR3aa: CASSLKGEGYTF; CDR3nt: TGTGCCAGCAGTTTAAAGGGGGAAGGCTACACCTTC
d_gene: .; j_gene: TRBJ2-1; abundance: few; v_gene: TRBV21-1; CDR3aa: CASPRPGLADEQFF; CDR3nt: TGTGCCAGCCCAAGGCCGGGCCTAGCCGATGAGCAGTTCTTC
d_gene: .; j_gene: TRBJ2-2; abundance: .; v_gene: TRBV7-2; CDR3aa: CASSLTTGELFF; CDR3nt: TGTGCCAGCAGCTTGACCACCGGGGAGCTGTTTTTT
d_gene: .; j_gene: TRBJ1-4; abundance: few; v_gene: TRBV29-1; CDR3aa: CSVGGPNEKLFF; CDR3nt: TGCAGCGTTGGTGGACCCAATGAAAAACTGTTTTTT
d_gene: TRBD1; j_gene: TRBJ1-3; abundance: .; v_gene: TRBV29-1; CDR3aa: CSVTGGEGNTIYF; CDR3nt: TGCAGCGTGACAGGGGGAGAGGGAAACACCATATATTTT
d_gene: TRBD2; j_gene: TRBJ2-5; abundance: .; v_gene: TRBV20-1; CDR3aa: CSAQEAGGDQETQYF; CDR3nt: TGCAGTGCCCAGGAGGCGGGGGGGGACCAAGAGACCCAGTACTTC
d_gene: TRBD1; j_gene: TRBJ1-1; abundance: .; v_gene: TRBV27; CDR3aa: CASSPGQANTEAFF; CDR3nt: TGTGCCAGCAGTCCTGGACAGGCGAACACTGAAGCTTTCTTT
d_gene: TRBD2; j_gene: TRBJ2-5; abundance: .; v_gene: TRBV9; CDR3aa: CASSVATSGRQETQYF; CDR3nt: TGTGCCAGCAGCGTAGCCACTAGCGGGAGGCAAGAGACCCAGTACTTC
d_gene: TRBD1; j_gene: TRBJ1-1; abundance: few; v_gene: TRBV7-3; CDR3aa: CASSDRDRVSTEAFF; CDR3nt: TGTGCCAGCAGCGACCGGGACAGGGTTAGCACTGAAGCTTTCTTT
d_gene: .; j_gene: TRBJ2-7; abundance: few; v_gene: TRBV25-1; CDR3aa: CASSDFSYEQYF; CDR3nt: TGTGCCAGCAGCGACTTCTCCTACGAGCAGTACTTC
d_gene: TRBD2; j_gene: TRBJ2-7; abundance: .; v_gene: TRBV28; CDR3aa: CASSFQLAGGGEQYF; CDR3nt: TGTGCCAGCAGTTTCCAACTAGCGGGAGGGGGCGAGCAGTACTTC
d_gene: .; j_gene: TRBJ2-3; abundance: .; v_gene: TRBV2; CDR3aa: CASSDFGYTDTQYF; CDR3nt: TGTGCCAGCAGTGATTTTGGCTACACAGATACGCAGTATTTT
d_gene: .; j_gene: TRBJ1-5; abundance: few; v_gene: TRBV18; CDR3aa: CASSPQGRNQPQHF; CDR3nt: TGTGCCAGCTCGCCTCAGGGTCGCAATCAGCCCCAGCATTTT
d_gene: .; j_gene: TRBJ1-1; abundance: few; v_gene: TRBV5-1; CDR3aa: CASSFNRVGFTEAFF; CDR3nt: TGCGCCAGCAGCTTTAACAGGGTCGGATTCACTGAAGCTTTCTTT
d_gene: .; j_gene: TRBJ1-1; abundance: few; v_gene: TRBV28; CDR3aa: CASSQGQLTTEAFF; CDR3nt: TGTGCCAGCAGTCAAGGACAGTTAACCACTGAAGCTTTCTTT
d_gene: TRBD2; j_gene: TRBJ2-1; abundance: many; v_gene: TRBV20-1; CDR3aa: CSAHPRASGRNEQFF; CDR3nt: TGCAGTGCTCACCCCCGGGCTAGCGGGAGGAACGAGCAGTTCTTC
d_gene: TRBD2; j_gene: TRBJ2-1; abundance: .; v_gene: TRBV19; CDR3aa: CASSIRLAGAGSEQFF; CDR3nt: TGTGCCAGTAGTATTAGGCTAGCGGGAGCTGGTAGTGAGCAGTTCTTC
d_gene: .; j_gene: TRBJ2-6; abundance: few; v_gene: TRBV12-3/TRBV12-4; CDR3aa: CASSFTGTESSGANVLTF; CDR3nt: TGTGCCAGCAGTTTCACGGGTACGGAGAGCTCTGGGGCCAACGTCCTGACTTTC
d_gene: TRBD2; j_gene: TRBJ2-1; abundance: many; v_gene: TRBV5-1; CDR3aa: CASSLLAGVPYNEQFF; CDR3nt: TGCGCCAGCAGCCTACTAGCGGGAGTTCCCTACAATGAGCAGTTCTTC
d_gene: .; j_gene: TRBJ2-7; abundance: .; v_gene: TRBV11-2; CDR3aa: CASSPNRDHYEQYF; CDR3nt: TGTGCCAGCAGCCCAAACCGGGATCACTACGAGCAGTACTTC
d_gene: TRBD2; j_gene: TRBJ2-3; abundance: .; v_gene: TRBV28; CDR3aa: CASRTGTSGMDTQYF; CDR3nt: TGTGCCAGCAGGACTGGGACTAGCGGGATGGATACGCAGTATTTT
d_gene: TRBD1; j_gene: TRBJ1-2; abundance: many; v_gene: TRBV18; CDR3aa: CASSPRPPGQGNYGYTF; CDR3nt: TGTGCCAGCTCACCACGTCCACCGGGACAGGGGAACTATGGCTACACCTTC
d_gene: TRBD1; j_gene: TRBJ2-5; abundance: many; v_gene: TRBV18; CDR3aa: CASSPGTEETQYF; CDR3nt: TGCGCCAGCAGCCCGGGGACAGAAGAGACCCAGTACTTC
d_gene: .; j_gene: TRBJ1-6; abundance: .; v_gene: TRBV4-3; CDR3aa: CASSQEGLNSPLHF; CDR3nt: TGCGCCAGCAGTCAAGAGGGTTTGAATTCACCCCTCCACTTT
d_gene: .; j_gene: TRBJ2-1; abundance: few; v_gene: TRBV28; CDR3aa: CASSFSPGRRLQFF; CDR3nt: TGTGCCAGCAGTTTTTCCCCGGGCCGCCGCTTGCAGTTCTTC
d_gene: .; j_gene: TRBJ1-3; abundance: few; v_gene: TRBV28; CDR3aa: CASSLGRLSGNTIYF; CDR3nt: TGTGCCAGCAGCCTGGGACGGCTCTCTGGAAACACCATATATTTT
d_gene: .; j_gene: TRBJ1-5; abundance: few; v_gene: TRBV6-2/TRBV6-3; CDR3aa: CASSPQPPGVGQPQHF; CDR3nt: TGTGCCAGCAGTCCCCAGCCCCCCGGGGTTGGACAGCCCCAGCATTTT
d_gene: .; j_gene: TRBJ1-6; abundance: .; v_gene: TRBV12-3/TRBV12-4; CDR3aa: CASSLKGGSPLHF; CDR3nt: TGTGCCAGCAGTCTCAAAGGGGGGTCACCCCTCCACTTT
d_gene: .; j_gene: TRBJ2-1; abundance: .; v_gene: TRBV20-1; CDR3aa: CSARPPGLTNNEQFF; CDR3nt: TGCAGTGCTAGACCACCGGGACTTACAAACAATGAGCAGTTCTTC
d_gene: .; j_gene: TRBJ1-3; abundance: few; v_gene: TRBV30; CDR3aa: CAWVDGSSGNTIYF; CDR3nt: TGTGCCTGGGTGGACGGGAGCTCTGGAAACACCATATATTTT
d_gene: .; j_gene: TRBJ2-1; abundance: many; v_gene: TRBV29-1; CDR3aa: CSVAGRANNEQFF; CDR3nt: TGCAGCGTTGCAGGGCGGGCCAACAATGAGCAGTTCTTC
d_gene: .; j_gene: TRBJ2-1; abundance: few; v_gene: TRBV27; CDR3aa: CASSPSPGTSRSYNEQFF; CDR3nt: TGTGCCAGCAGTCCCAGCCCAGGGACATCGAGGTCCTACAATGAGCAGTTCTTC
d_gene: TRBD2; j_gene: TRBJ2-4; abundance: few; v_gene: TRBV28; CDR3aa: CASSIATSGLAKNIQYF; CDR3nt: TGTGCCAGCAGTATAGCGACTAGCGGCTTAGCCAAAAACATTCAGTACTTC
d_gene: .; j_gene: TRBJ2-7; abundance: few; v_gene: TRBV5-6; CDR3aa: CASSPVGRGSYEQYF; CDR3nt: TGTGCCAGCAGCCCGGTCGGGCGGGGCTCCTACGAGCAGTACTTC
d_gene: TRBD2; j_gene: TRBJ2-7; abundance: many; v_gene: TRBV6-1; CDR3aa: CASSGAGVGYEQYF; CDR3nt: TGTGCCAGCAGTGGAGCGGGAGTCGGGTACGAGCAGTACTTC
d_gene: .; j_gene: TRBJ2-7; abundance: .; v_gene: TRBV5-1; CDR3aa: CASSLEYEQYF; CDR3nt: TGCGCCAGCAGCTTGGAATACGAGCAGTACTTC
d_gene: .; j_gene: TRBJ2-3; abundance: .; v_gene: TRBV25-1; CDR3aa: CASSESWTVGPDTQYF; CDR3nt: TGTGCCAGCAGTGAATCCTGGACAGTGGGCCCCGATACGCAGTATTTT
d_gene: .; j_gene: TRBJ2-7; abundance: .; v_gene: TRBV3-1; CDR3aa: CASSRLRDGAYEQYF; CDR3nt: TGTGCCAGCAGCCGACTCCGGGACGGTGCCTACGAGCAGTACTTC
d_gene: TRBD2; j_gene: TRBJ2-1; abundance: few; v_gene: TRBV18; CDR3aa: CASSPLAGDWNEQFF; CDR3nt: TGTGCCAGCTCACCGCTAGCGGGAGATTGGAATGAGCAGTTCTTC
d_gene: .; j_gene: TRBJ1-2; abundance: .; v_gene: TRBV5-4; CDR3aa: CASSLSTIRGYTF; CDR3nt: TGTGCCAGCAGTCTATCTACGATACGTGGCTACACCTTC
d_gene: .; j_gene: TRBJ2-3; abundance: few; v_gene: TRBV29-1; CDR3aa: CCGRGADTQYF; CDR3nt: TGCTGCGGCAGGGGCGCAGATACGCAGTATTTT